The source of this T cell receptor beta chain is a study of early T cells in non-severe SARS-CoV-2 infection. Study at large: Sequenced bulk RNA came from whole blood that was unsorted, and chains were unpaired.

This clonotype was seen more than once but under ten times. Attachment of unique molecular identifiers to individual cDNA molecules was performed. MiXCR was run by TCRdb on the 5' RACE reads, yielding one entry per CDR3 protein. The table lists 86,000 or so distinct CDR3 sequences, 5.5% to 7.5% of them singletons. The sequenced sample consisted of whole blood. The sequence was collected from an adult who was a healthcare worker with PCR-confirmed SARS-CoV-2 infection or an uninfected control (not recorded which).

The chain's CDR3 is CASSQGGQEKNIQYF. Written as DNA, the CDR3 is TGTGCCAGCTCGCAGGGAGGACAGGAAAAAAACATTCAGTACTTC. This chain uses TRBV18 with TRBJ2-4; D may be TRBD1 (7 bases). Germline-derived CDR1 and CDR2 are KGHSH and LQKENI. CDR3 length equals 15 residues. Trimming pared 6 bases from V and 4 bases from J, leaving 16 bases between.